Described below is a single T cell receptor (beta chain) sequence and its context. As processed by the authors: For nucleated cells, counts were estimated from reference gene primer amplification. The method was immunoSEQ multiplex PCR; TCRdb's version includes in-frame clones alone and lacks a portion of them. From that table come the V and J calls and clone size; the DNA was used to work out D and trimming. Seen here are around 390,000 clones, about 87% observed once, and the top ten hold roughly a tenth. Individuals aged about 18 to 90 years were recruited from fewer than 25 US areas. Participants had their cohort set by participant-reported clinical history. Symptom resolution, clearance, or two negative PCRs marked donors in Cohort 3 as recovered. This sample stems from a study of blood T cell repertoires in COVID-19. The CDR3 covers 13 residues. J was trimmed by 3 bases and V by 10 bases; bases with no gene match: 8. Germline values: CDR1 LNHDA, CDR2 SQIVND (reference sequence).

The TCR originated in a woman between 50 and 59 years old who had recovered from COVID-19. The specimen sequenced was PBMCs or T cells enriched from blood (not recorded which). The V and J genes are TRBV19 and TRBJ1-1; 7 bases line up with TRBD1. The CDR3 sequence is CATSTGLHTEAFF. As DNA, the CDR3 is TGTGCCACCTCGACAGGGCTGCACACTGAAGCTTTCTTT.